The subject of this entry is one T cell receptor (beta chain). Its matching antigen is unknown. The data belong to a study of CD8+CD57+ T cells in acquired aplastic anemia. Study in general: When averaged, DNA from sorted CD4+ and CD8+ cells came to 3.2 ug. Overall study findings and caveats: Common to patients and controls were twenty-nine CD8+ CDR3 sequences.

The CDR3 loop spans 17 amino acids. The V and J ends lost 0 bases and 6 bases respectively, with 20 bases between them. CDR1 and CDR2 from the germline V gene are ENHRY and SYGVKD. According to the study, genomic DNA was the template for TCR beta VDJ and CDR3 profiling. MiXCR, applied by TCRdb to the reads, yields one record per CDR3 protein. The profile shows roughly 200,000 distinct CDR3 sequences, 55% to 65% of them singletons. Individuals selected for sequencing had exhibited CD8+CD57+ cell expansion on flow cytometry. The cohort consisted entirely of patients having severe acquired aplastic anemia.

The sample was sorted CD4+, CD8+, or CD8+CD57+ T cells (not recorded which) from PBMCs. The TCR was taken from a human donor with aplastic anemia. The rearrangement uses TRBV10-3 and TRBJ1-2; D remains ambiguous. CDR3 nucleotide sequence: TGTGCCATCAGTGAGTCTGTCTCGGTCTCGAGAGAAAATGGCTACACCTTC. Protein: CAISESVSVSRENGYTF.